A single sample is the source of the 15 T cell receptor beta chains below, sequenced in a study of regulatory T cells in long-lasting Graves disease. Arm-PCR of CDR3 regions and iRepertoire HTBI primers were used to build TCR beta libraries. TCRdb analysed the multiplex PCR reads with MiXCR anew, one entry per CDR3 protein. The sample shows around 450,000 distinct CDR3 sequences, 20% to 25% of them seen only once. Time point: persistent/refractory GD, antithyroid drugs over 5 years with positive TRAb. Extracted RNA from PBMCs served as the source of the TCR library. Sequencing used peripheral blood mononuclear cells (PBMCs), obtained when the disease was refractory, from a patient treated with antithyroid drugs. The receptors derive from a female donor with Graves disease.

Ten or more counts support this clonotype. The V and J genes are TRBV6-2 or TRBV6-3 and TRBJ2-7; D may be TRBD1 (5 bases). The germline CDR1 and CDR2 sequences are MNHEY and SVGEGT. This CDR3 comprises 16 residues. V dropped 4 bases and J dropped 1 base, with 17 bases sitting between them. The CDR3 spells CASSLSPTDNSYEQYF. CDR3 DNA sequence: TGTGCCAGCAGTTTGAGCCCGACAGATAATTCCTACGAGCAGTACTTC.

This clonotype was counted at least ten times. The chain carries TRBV2 and TRBJ2-2, with 10 bases identical to TRBD1. V lost 6 bases, J lost 5 bases, and 3 bases stayed unmatched. The CDR3 consists of 14 residues. The germline gives CDR1 SNHLY, CDR2 FYNNEI. CDR3 bases: TGTGCCAGCAGCGACAGGGGGCTAACCGGGGAGCTGTTTTTT. Protein sequence: CASSDRGLTGELFF.

The chain couples TRBV7-9 to TRBJ1-1, with 9 bases aligning to TRBD1. J gave up 5 bases and V 5 bases, and 9 bases lay outside the gene matches. CDR3 length: 15 amino acids. Germline CDR1 and CDR2: SEHNR and FQNEAQ (reference sequence). CDR3 bases: TGTGCCAGCAGCCCCAGGGACAGGGACGTGACTGAAGCTTTCTTT. It codes for CASSPRDRDVTEAFF.

This clonotype has a count of ten or more. V is TRBV12-3 or TRBV12-4 and J is TRBJ1-2; 8 bases are shared with TRBD1. Losses at the gene ends were 4 bases for V and 3 bases for J; bases not matched to a gene: 4. This CDR3 is built from 14 residues. This chain's CDR3 is CASSSRQGYYGYTF. The CDR3 DNA follows: TGTGCCAGCAGTTCACGACAGGGGTACTATGGCTACACCTTC.

This clonotype was seen ten or more times. This chain uses TRBV29-1 with TRBJ2-5, with 10 bases matching TRBD1. This CDR3 comprises 16 residues. V lost 2 bases to trimming and J lost 3 bases; unmatched junction nucleotides: 9. CDR1 is SQVTM and CDR2 is ANQGSEA in the germline V gene. Here the CDR3 reads CSVETIDRGLKETQYF. The CDR3 DNA reads as TGCAGCGTTGAAACAATCGACAGGGGGCTAAAAGAGACCCAGTACTTC.

This clonotype was seen ten or more times. This chain connects TRBV24-1 to TRBJ2-5, with 11 positions matching TRBD2. This CDR3 spans 17 amino acids. Trimming cost V 4 bases and J 4 bases; bases outside gene matches: 10. CDR1 is KGHDR and CDR2 is SFDVKD in the germline V gene. This chain's CDR3 is CATSDQTSGAKLETQYF. CDR3 DNA sequence: TGTGCCACCAGTGACCAGACTAGCGGGGCCAAGCTAGAGACCCAGTACTTC.

The V and J genes are TRBV5-1 and TRBJ1-2; a possible D gene is TRBD1 (5 bases). V shed 4 bases and J shed 2 bases, with 12 bases lying between them. The CDR3 has 14 residues. From germline, CDR1 is SGHRS and CDR2 YFSETQ. The DNA for the CDR3 is TGCGCCAGCAGCCCGGAGAGGGGAAACTATGGCTACACCTTC. It codes for CASSPERGNYGYTF.

This clonotype was seen a few times. V is TRBV28 and J is TRBJ2-3; no clear D. V was cut by 3 bases and J by 4 bases, with 17 bases left in between. CDR3 size: 16 residues. Germline CDR1 reads MDHEN; CDR2 reads SYDVKM. In DNA form, the CDR3 reads TGTGCCAGCAGTTTGAGAGTAGATCTAAGCTCAGATACGCAGTATTTT. Its protein product is CASSLRVDLSSDTQYF.

This clonotype was seen ten or more times. V is TRBV7-9 and J is TRBJ1-1, with 7 bases that match TRBD1. The CDR3 loop spans 16 amino acids. The germline CDR1 and CDR2 sequences are SEHNR and FQNEAQ (reference sequence). V lost 6 bases and J lost 2; bases outside the gene matches: 12. CDR3 DNA: TGTGCCAGCAGGCTTCCCGCAGGGGGACTCAACACTGAAGCTTTCTTT. Protein: CASRLPAGGLNTEAFF.

This clonotype was found a few times. The rearrangement joins TRBV19 to TRBJ1-6; D not resolved. The germline V gene encodes CDR1 LNHDA and CDR2 SQIVND (reference sequence). CDR3 length: 17 amino acids. The V end lost 3 bases, the J end lost 4 bases, and 16 bases lay between the germline ends. CDR3 in amino acids: CASSMATWTVYNSPLHF. CDR3 bases: TGTGCCAGTAGTATGGCTACCTGGACCGTGTATAATTCACCCCTCCACTTT. Variable domain in full (rest from reference TRBV19 and TRBJ1-6): DGGITQSPKYLFRKEGQNVTLSCEQNLNHDAMYWYRQDPGQGLRLIYYSQIVNDFQKGDIAEGYSVSREKKESFPLTVTSAQKNPTAFYLCASSMATWTVYNSPLHFGNGTRLTVT.

This clonotype was found many times. The chain joins TRBV28 to TRBJ1-1, with D possibly matching TRBD1 (5 bases). Germline assignment: CDR1 MDHEN and CDR2 SYDVKM. The CDR3 has 14 amino acids. V was trimmed by 1 base and J by 10 bases, leaving 16 bases between them. CDR3 DNA: TGTGCCAGCAGTTTATCGGGGGGTGGCGCCGCAGCTTTCTTT. Amino acids: CASSLSGGGAAAFF.

This clonotype was recorded at least ten times. The rearrangement uses TRBV28 and TRBJ1-2; TRBD1 aligns across 10 bases. CDR1 and CDR2 (germline): MDHEN, SYDVKM. The V and J ends lost 7 bases and 8 bases, in that order; junction bases with no gene match: 4. The CDR3 has 12 amino acids. Here the CDR3 DNA reads TGTGCCAGCACGGGACAGGGGTTGGGCTACACCTTC. Its translation is CASTGQGLGYTF.

This clonotype showed up just a few times. This sequence joins TRBV11-2 and TRBJ1-1; D perhaps matches TRBD1 (5 bases). Germline CDR1 SGHAT, CDR2 FQNNGV. The CDR3 is 15 residues long. Trimming pared 5 bases from V and 3 bases from J, leaving 16 bases between. The CDR3 region has the DNA TGTGCCAGCAGCCAAGACTTCGGGGGACACACTGAAGCTTTCTTT. It codes for CASSQDFGGHTEAFF.

V usage is TRBV20-1 and J usage is TRBJ2-7; TRBD2 matches 11 bases. J was trimmed by 2 bases and V by 3 bases; bases with no gene match: 6. Germline CDR1 reads DFQATT; CDR2 reads SNEGSKA (reference sequence). This CDR3 has 15 residues. The CDR3 loop reads CSASLAGGPTYEQYF. The CDR3 region has the DNA TGCAGTGCTAGCTTAGCGGGAGGGCCCACCTACGAGCAGTACTTC.

This clonotype was detected only a few times. The chain joins TRBV29-1 to TRBJ2-5; 10 nucleotides align to TRBD2. The trim removed 4 bases at V and 3 bases at J, leaving 5 bases unmatched. Looked up from germline, CDR1 is SQVTM and CDR2 is ANQGSEA. This CDR3 spans 14 amino acids. The chain's CDR3 is CSVGGLARKETQYF. In DNA form, the CDR3 reads TGCAGCGTTGGGGGACTAGCGAGAAAAGAGACCCAGTACTTC.